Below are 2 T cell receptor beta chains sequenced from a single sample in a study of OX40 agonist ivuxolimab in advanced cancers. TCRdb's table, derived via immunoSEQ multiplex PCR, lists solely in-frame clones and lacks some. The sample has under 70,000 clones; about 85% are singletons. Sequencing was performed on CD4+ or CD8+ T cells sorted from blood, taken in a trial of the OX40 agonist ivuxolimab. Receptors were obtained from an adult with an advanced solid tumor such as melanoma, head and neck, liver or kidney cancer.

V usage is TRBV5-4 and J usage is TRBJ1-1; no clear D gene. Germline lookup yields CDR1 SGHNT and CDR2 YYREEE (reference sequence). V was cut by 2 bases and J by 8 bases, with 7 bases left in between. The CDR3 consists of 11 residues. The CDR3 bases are TGTGCCAGCAGCTTCGGCCCGGAAGCTTTCTTT. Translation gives CASSFGPEAFF.

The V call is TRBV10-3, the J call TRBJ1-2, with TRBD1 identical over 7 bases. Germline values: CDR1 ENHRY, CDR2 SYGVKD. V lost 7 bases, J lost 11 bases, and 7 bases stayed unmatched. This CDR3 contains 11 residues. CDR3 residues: CAITDRDSYTF. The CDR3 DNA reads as TGTGCCATCACCGACCGGGACAGTTACACCTTC.